This T cell receptor (beta chain) appears in the sequencing data of a study of blood T cell repertoires in COVID-19. Across the study: COVID-19 samples, acute and convalescent, were from the United States, Italy and Spain. In each case, the material was cDNA or gDNA derived from T cells, B-cell-depleted T cells, or PBMCs.

This table comes from immunoSEQ multiplex PCR, and its TCRdb copy is limited to in-frame clones, with some not included. The table lists about 140,000 clones, around 81% of them singletons, with approximately 8% in the top ten. The V gene lost 5 bases and the J gene lost 3 bases, with 17 bases spanning the gap. This CDR3 is 15 amino acids long. Germline loops: CDR1 SGHTA, CDR2 FQGNSA. The material sequenced was peripheral blood. This chain joins TRBV7-2 and TRBJ2-7; no reliable D call. This TCR came from a human donor in a cohort sampled during active COVID-19. The CDR3 nucleotides are TGTGCCAGCAGCCCTTCGGCAGGAACGGACTACGAGCAGTACTTC. It encodes CASSPSAGTDYEQYF.